This TCR beta chain stems from a study of shared clonotypes between healthy human individuals. Study-wide background: CD4 naive cells filled three plates per donor, CD4 memory three, CD8 naive two and CD8 memory one.

Naive-designated CD8 cells lacked CD45RO, were positively enriched for CCR7, and omitted terminally differentiated effector memory CD45RA+ cells. Only Caucasian adults living in Nashville, Tennessee served as donors. CDR1 SEHNR and CDR2 FQNEAQ come from the germline V gene (reference sequence). There are 15 residues in the CDR3. Unmatched junction bases numbered 2, after V lost 0 bases and J lost 2 bases. General study findings and limits: How much donors shared clonotypes was expected to be affected by sequencing depth.

On this clone: What it binds is unknown.

The data were produced by immunoSEQ multiplex PCR, yet TCRdb's version contains in-frame clones alone and is incomplete. This table holds about 610,000 clones, around 96% found once. The sample consisted of naive CD8+ T cells sorted from blood. This chain joins TRBV7-9 and TRBJ2-3; the match to TRBD2 covers 7 bases. This sequence was found in a woman aged 25 to 45 in good health. This CDR3 is CASSLAGGPTDTQYF. CDR3 coding DNA: TGTGCCAGCAGCTTAGCGGGAGGGCCCACAGATACGCAGTATTTT. The complete variable domain, with remaining parts taken from reference TRBV7-9 and TRBJ2-3, reads DTGVSQNPRHKITKRGQNVTFRCDPISEHNRLYWYRQTLGQGPEFLTYFQNEAQLEKSRLLSDRFSAERPKGSFSTLEIQRTEQGDSAMYLCASSLAGGPTDTQYFGPGTRLTVL.